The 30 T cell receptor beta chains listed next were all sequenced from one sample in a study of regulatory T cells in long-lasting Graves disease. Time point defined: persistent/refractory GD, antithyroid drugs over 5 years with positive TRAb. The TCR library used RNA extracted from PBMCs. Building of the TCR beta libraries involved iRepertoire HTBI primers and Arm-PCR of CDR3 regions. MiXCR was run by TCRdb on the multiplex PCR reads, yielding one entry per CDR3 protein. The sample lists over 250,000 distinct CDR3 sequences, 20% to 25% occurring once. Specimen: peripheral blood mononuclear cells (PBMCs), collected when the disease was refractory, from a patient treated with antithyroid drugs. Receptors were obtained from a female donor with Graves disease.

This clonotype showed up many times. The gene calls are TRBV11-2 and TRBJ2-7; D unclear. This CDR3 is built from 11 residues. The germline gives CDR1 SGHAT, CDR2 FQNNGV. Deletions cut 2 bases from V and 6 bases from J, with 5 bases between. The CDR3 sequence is CASSLMGEQYF. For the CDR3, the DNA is TGTGCCAGCAGCTTAATGGGCGAGCAGTACTTC. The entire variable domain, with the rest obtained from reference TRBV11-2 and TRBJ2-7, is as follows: EAGVAQSPRYKIIEKRQSVAFWCNPISGHATLYWYQQILGQGPKLLIQFQNNGVVDDSQLPKDRFSAERLKGVDSTLKIQPAKLEDSAVYLCASSLMGEQYFGPGTRLTVT.

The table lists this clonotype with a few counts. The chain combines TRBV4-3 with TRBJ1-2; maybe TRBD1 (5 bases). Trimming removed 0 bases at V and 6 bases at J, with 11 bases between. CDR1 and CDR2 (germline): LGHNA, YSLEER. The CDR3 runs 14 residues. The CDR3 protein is CASSQDEGRHGYTF. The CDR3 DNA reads TGCGCCAGCAGCCAAGACGAGGGGAGGCATGGCTACACCTTC.

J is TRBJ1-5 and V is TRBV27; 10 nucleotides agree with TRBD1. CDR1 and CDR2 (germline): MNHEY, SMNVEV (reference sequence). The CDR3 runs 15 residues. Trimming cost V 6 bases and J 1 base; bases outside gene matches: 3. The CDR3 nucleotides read TGTGCCAGCAGGACAGGGGGCGGGAGCAATCAGCCCCAGCATTTT. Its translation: CASRTGGGSNQPQHF.

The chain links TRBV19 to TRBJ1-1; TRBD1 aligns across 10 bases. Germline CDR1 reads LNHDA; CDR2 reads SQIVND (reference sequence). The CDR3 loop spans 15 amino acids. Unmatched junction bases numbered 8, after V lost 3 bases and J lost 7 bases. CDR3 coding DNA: TGTGCCAGTAGTATTCCGGGACAGGGGTTGGGTGAAGCTTTCTTT. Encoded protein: CASSIPGQGLGEAFF. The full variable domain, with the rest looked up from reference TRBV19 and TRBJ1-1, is DGGITQSPKYLFRKEGQNVTLSCEQNLNHDAMYWYRQDPGQGLRLIYYSQIVNDFQKGDIAEGYSVSREKKESFPLTVTSAQKNPTAFYLCASSIPGQGLGEAFFGQGTRLTVV.

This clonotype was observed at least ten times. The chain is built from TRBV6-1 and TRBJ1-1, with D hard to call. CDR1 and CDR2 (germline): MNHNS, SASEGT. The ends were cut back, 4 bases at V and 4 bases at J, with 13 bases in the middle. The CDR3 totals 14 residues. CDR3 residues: CASSAAPTSTEAFF. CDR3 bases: TGTGCCAGCAGTGCCGCCCCCACGTCCACTGAAGCTTTCTTT.

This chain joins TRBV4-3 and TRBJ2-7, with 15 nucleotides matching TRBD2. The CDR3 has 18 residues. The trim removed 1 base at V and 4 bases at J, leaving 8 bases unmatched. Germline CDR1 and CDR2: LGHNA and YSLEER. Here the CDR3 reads CASSQAKYGTSGRYEQYF. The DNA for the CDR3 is TGCGCCAGCAGCCAAGCTAAATACGGGACTAGCGGGAGGTACGAGCAGTACTTC.

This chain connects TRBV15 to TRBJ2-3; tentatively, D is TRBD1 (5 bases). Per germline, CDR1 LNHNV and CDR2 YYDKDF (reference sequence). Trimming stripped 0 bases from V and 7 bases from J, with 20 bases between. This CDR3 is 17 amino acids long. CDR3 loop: CATSRDLPDSPNHTQYF. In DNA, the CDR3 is TGTGCCACCAGCAGAGACCTACCAGACAGCCCCAACCATACGCAGTATTTT.

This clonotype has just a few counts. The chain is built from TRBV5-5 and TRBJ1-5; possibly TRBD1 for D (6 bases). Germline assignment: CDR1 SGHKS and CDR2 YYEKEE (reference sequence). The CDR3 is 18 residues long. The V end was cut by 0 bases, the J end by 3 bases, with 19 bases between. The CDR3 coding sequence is TGTGCCAGCAGCTTGGCCCGAGTACAGGGAGGGGACAATCAGCCCCAGCATTTT. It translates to CASSLARVQGGDNQPQHF.

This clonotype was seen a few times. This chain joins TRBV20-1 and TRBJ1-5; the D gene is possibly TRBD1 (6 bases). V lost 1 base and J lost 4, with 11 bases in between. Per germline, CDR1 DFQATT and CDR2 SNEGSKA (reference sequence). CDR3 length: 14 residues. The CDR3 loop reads CSARAPQGNQPQHF. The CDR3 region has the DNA TGCAGTGCTAGAGCCCCACAGGGTAATCAGCCCCAGCATTTT.

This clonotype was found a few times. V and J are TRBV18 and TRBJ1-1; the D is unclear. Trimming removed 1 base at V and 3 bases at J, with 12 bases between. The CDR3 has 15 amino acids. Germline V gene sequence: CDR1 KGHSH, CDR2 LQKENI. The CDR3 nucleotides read TGTGCCAGCTCACCACGAAAAGGAGAGTACACTGAAGCTTTCTTT. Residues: CASSPRKGEYTEAFF. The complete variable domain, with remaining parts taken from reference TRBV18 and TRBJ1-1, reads NAGVMQNPRHLVRRRGQEARLRCSPMKGHSHVYWYRQLPEEGLKFMVYLQKENIIDESGMPKERFSAEFPKEGPSILRIQQVVRGDSAAYFCASSPRKGEYTEAFFGQGTRLTVV.

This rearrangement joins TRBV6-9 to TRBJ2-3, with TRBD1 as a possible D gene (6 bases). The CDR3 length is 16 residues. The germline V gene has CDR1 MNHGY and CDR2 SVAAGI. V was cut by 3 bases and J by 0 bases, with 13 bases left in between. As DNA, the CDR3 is TGTGCCAGCAGTTACAACCAGGACAGAAGCACAGATACGCAGTATTTT. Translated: CASSYNQDRSTDTQYF.

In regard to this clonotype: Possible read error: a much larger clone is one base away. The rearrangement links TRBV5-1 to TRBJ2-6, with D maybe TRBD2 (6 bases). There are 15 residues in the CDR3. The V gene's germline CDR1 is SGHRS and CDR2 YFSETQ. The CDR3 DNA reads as TGCGCCAGCAGCTTGACTAGCTCTGGGGCCAACGCCCTGACTTTC. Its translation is CASSLTSSGANALTF.

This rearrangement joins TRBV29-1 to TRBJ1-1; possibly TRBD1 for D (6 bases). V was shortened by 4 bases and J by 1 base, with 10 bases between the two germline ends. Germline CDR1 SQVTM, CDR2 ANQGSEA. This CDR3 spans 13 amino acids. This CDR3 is CSVVRTANTEAFF. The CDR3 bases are TGCAGCGTTGTCCGGACAGCGAACACTGAAGCTTTCTTT.

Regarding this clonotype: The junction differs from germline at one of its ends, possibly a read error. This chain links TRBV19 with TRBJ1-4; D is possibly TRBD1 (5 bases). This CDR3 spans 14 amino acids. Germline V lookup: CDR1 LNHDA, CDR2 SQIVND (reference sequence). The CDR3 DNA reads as TGTGCCAGTACTCAGGGCGAGACTAATGAAGAACTGTTTTTT. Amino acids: CASTQGETNEELFF. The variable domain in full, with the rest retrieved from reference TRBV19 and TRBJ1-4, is DGGITQSPKYLFRKEGQNVTLSCEQNLNHDAMYWYRQDPGQGLRLIYYSQIVNDFQKGDIAEGYSVSREKKESFPLTVTSAQKNPTAFYLCASTQGETNEELFFGSGTQLSVL.

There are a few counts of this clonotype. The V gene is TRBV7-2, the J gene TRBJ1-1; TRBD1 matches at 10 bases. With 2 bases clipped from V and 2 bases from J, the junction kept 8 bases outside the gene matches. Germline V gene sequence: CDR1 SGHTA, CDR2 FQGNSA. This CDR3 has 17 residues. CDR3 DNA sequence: TGTGCCAGCAGCTTATCCCCGGGACAGGGGAGAAACACTGAAGCTTTCTTT. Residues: CASSLSPGQGRNTEAFF.

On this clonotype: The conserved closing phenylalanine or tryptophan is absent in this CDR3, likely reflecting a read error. The CDR3 nucleotides are TGTGCCAGCAGTGAGACTAGCGGGAGTGACTACGAGCAGTACTCC. Its translation: CASSETSGSDYEQYS. This chain connects TRBV28 to TRBJ2-7, with 12 bases lining up with TRBD2. This CDR3 contains 15 residues. The trim removed 5 bases at V and 3 bases at J, leaving 5 bases unmatched. The germline gives CDR1 MDHEN, CDR2 SYDVKM.

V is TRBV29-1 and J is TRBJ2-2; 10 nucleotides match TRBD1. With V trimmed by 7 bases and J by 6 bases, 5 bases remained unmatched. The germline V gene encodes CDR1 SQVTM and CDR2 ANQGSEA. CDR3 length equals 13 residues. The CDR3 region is CSGWTGGSGELFF. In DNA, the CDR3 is TGCAGCGGCTGGACAGGGGGTTCCGGGGAGCTGTTTTTT.

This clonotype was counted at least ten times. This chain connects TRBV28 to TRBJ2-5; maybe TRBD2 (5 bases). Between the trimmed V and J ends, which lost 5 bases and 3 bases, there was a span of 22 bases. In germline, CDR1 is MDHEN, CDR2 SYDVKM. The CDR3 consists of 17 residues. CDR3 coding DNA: TGTGCCAGCAGTCTAAGAAGCCTCCTAGCTAGTGAAGAGACCCAGTACTTC. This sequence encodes CASSLRSLLASEETQYF.

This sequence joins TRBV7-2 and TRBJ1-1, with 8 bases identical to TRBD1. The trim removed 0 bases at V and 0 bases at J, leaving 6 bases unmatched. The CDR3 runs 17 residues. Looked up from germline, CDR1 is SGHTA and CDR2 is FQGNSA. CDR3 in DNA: TGTGCCAGCAGCTTAGCGCCGACAGGGGTTATGAACACTGAAGCTTTCTTT. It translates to CASSLAPTGVMNTEAFF.

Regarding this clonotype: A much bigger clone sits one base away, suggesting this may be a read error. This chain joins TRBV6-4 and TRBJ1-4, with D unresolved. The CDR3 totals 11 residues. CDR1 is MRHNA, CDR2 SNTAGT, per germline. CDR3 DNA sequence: TGTGCCAGCAGTTACGGCGAAAAACTGGTTTTT. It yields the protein CASSYGEKLVF.

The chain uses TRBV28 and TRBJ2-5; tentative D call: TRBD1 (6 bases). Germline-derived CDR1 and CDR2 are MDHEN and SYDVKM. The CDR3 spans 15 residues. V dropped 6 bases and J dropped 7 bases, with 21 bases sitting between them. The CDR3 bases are TGTGCCAGCAGAAATACGAACCAGGGGTTTGGGACCCAGTACTTC. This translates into CASRNTNQGFGTQYF. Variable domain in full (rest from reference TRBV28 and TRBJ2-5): DVKVTQSSRYLVKRTGEKVFLECVQDMDHENMFWYRQDPGLGLRLIYFSYDVKMKEKGDIPEGYSVSREKKERFSLILESASTNQTSMYLCASRNTNQGFGTQYFGPGTRLLVL.

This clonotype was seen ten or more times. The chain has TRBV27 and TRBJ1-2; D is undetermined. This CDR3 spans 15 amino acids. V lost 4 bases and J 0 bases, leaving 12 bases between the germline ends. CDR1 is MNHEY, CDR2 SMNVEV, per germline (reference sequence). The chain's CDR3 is CASSYGGGANYGYTF. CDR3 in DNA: TGTGCCAGCAGTTATGGCGGCGGAGCTAACTATGGCTACACCTTC.

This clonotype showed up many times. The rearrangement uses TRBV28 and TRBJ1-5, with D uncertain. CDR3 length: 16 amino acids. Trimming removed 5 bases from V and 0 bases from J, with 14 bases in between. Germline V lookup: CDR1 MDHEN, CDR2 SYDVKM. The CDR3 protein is CASSPFVGSSNQPQHF. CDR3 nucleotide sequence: TGTGCCAGCAGTCCTTTTGTGGGTTCTAGCAATCAGCCCCAGCATTTT.

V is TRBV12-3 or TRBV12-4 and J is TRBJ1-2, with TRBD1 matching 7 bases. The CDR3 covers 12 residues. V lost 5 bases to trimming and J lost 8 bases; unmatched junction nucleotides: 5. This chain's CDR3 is CASSKGARGYTF. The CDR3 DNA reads TGTGCCAGCAGTAAGGGGGCTAGGGGCTACACCTTC.

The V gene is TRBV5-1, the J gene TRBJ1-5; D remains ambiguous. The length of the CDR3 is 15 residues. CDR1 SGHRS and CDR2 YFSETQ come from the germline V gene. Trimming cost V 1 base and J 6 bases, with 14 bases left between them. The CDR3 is CASSLKPGQGQPQHF. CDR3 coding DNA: TGCGCCAGCAGCTTGAAGCCGGGCCAAGGTCAGCCCCAGCATTTT.

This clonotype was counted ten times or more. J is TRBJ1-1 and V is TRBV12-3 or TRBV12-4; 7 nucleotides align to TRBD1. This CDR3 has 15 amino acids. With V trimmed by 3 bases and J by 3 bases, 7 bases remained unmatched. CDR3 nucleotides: TGTGCCAGCAGTTTCACCGGACAGGCGGACACTGAAGCTTTCTTT. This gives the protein CASSFTGQADTEAFF.

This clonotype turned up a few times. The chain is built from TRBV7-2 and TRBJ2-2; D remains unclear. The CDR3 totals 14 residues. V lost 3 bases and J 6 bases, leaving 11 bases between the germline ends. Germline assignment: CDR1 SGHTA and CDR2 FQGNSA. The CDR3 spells CASSLGLGSGELFF. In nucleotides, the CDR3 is TGTGCCAGCAGCTTGGGTTTGGGGTCCGGGGAGCTGTTTTTT.

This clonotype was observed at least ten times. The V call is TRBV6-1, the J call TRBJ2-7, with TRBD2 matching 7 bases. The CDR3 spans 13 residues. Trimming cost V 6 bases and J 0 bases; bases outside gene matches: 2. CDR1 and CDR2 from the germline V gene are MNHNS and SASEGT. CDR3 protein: CASSPSGSYEQYF. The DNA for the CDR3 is TGTGCCAGCAGCCCTAGCGGCTCCTACGAGCAGTACTTC.

The CDR3 bases are TGTGCCAGCAGTCCAGCGGGGGACTACGAGCAGTACTTC. It yields the protein CASSPAGDYEQYF. This rearrangement joins TRBV28 to TRBJ2-7; the match to TRBD2 covers 8 bases. Per germline, CDR1 MDHEN and CDR2 SYDVKM. After removal of 5 bases from V and 3 bases from J, the junction contained 3 bases not matched to a gene. The CDR3 extends over 13 amino acids.

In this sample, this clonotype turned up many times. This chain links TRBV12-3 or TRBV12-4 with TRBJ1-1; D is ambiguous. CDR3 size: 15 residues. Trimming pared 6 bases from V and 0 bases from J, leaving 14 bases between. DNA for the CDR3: TGTGCCAGCAGCTCCTTAGACGGCTTGAACACTGAAGCTTTCTTT. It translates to CASSSLDGLNTEAFF.